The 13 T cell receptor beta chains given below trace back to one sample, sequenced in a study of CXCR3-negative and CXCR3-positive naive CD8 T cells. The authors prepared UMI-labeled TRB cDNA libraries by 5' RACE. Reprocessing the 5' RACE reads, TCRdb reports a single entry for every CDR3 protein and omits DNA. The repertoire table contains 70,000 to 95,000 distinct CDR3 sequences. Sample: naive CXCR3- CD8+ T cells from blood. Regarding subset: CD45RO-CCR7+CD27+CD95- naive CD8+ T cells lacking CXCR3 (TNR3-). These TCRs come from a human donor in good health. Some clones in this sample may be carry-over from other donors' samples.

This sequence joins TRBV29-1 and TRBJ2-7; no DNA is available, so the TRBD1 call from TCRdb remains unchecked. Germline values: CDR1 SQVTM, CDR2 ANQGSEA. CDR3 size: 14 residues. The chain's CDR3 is CSVGGDPLPYEQYF.

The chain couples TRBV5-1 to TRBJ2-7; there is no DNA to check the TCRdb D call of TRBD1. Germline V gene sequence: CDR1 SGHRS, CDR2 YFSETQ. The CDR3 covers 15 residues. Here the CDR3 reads CASSPFLEGNHEQYF.

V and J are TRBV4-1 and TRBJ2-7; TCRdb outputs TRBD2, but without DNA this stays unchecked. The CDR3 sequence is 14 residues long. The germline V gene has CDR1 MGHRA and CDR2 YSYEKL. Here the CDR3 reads CASSLTSGGAEQYF.

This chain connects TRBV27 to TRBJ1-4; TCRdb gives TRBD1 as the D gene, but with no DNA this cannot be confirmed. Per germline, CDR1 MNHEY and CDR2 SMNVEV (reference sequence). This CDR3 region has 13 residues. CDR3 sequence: CASEGPTNEKLFF. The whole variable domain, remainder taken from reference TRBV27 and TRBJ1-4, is EAQVTQNPRYLITVTGKKLTVTCSQNMNHEYMSWYRQDPGLGLRQIYYSMNVEVTDKGDVPEGYKVSRKEKRNFPLILESPSPNQTSLYFCASEGPTNEKLFFGSGTQLSVL.

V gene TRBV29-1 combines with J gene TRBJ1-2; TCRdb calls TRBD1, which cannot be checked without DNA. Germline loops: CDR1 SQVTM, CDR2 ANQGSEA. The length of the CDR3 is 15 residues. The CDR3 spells CSVEDRAGHRLGYTF. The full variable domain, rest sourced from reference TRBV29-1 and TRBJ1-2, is SAVISQKPSRDICQRGTSLTIQCQVDSQVTMMFWYRQQPGQSLTLIATANQGSEATYESGFVIDKFPISRPNLTFSTLTVSNMSPEDSSIYLCSVEDRAGHRLGYTFGSGTRLTVV.

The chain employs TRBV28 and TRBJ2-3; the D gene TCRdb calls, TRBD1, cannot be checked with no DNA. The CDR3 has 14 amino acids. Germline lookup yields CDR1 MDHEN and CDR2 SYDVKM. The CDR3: CASSLIRGSDTQYF.

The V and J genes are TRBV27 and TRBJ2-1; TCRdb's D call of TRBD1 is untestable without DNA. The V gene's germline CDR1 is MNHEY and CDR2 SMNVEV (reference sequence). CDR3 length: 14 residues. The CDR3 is CASEGAGAYNEQFF.

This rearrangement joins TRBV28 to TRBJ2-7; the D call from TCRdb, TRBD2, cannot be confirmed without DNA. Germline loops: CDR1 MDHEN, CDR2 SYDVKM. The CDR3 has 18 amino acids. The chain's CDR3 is CASSSAGLAGGPRHEQYF.

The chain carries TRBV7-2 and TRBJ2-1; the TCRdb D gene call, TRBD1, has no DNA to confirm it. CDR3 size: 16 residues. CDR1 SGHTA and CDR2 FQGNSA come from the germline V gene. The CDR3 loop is CASSSGGGGSYNEQFF.

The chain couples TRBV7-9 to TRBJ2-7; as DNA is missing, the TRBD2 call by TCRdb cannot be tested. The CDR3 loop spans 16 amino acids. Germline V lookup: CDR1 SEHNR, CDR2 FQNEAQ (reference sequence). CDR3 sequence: CASSPTPGVSSYEQYF.

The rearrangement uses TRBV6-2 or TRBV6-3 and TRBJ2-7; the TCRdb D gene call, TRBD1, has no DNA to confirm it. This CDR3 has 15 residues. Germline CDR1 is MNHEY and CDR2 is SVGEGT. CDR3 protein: CASSSLRTDYYEQYF.

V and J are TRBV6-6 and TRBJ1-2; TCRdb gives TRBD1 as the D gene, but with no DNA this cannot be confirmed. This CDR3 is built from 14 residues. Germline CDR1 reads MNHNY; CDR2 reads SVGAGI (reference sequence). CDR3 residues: CASTQTGAGYGYTF.

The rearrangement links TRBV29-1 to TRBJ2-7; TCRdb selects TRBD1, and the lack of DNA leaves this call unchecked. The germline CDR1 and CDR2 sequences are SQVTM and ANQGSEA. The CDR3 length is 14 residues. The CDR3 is CSVELPTGFNEQYF.